These 25 T cell receptor beta chains originate from one sample sequenced in a study of blood T cells in healthy people across ages. Primed by a sample-barcoded 5' primer and a J-beta primer mix, a second PCR proceeded for 7 to 11 cycles. TCRdb re-analysed the 5' RACE reads in MiXCR, keeping a single row per CDR3 protein. The repertoire holds around 2 million distinct CDR3 sequences, with around 42% as singletons. The sequenced material came from blood. Receptors were obtained from a human donor in good health.

This rearrangement joins TRBV9 to TRBJ1-2, with D hard to call. CDR3 length equals 15 residues. Trimming pared 0 bases from V and 0 bases from J, leaving 9 bases between. Germline V gives CDR1 SGDLS, CDR2 YYNGEE. Here the CDR3 reads CASSVEGYTNYGYTF. In DNA, the CDR3 is TGTGCCAGCAGCGTAGAGGGATACACTAACTATGGCTACACCTTC.

This clonotype was counted between two and nine times. The chain is built from TRBV20-1 and TRBJ1-5; D may be TRBD1 (6 bases). This CDR3 is 14 amino acids long. Germline V lookup: CDR1 DFQATT, CDR2 SNEGSKA (reference sequence). The germline V and J ends were trimmed by 0 bases and 7 bases, with 13 bases remaining between them. The CDR3 protein is CSARDRGGFQPQHF. The CDR3 nucleotides are TGCAGTGCTAGAGATCGGGGGGGCTTCCAGCCCCAGCATTTT.

The J gene is TRBJ1-1, the V gene TRBV11-2; the D gene is possibly TRBD1 (6 bases). The CDR3 length is 18 residues. V lost 2 bases, J lost 0 bases, and 19 bases lay in between. The germline V gene encodes CDR1 SGHAT and CDR2 FQNNGV. DNA for the CDR3: TGTGCCAGCAGCTTATCCCCCTCGAAACAGGGAATGAACACTGAAGCTTTCTTT. Translated: CASSLSPSKQGMNTEAFF.

The chain recombines TRBV7-9 with TRBJ1-4, with D possibly TRBD1 on 6 matching bases. Trimming removed 7 bases at V and 4 bases at J, with 13 bases between. This CDR3 is 14 amino acids long. From germline, CDR1 is SEHNR and CDR2 FQNEAQ (reference sequence). CDR3 region: CASTSDSFNEKLFF. CDR3 sequence (DNA): TGTGCCAGCACCTCGGACAGTTTTAATGAAAAACTGTTTTTT.

This clonotype has a handful of counts. This chain's CDR3 is CASSRYSPQGGPNQPQHF. The CDR3 DNA follows: TGCGCCAGCAGCCGATACTCGCCTCAAGGTGGGCCTAATCAGCCCCAGCATTTT. The chain employs TRBV4-1 and TRBJ1-5; unclear D gene. The CDR3 runs 18 residues. Germline V lookup: CDR1 MGHRA, CDR2 YSYEKL. V was trimmed by 4 bases and J by 4 bases, leaving 23 bases between them.

The V gene is TRBV19, the J gene TRBJ2-1; D is possibly TRBD1 or TRBD2 (5 bases each). The end of the DNA aligns better with TRBJ2-7, so the J call may be wrong. The CDR3 extends over 15 amino acids. Germline loops: CDR1 LNHDA, CDR2 SQIVND (reference sequence). CDR3 protein: CASSPQGEYSYEQYF. The CDR3 region has the DNA TGTGCCAGTAGTCCCCAGGGAGAATACTCCTACGAGCAGTACTTC.

The gene calls are TRBV20-1 and TRBJ2-5; no clear D. This CDR3 region has 11 residues. V lost 5 bases to trimming and J lost 4 bases, with 8 bases between them. Germline V gene sequence: CDR1 DFQATT, CDR2 SNEGSKA (reference sequence). The CDR3 DNA reads as TGCAGTGCTGATCAGAGAGAGACCCAGTACTTC. It translates to CSADQRETQYF.

With respect to this clonotype: Here the CDR3 omits its conserved ending phenylalanine or tryptophan, so a read error is the likely source. The chain is built from TRBV12-3 or TRBV12-4 and TRBJ2-3; D gene ambiguous. The CDR3 contains 11 residues. DNA for the CDR3: TGTGCCAGCGGTTACACAGATGCGCAGTATTCT. Its translation is CASGYTDAQYS.

A few counts support this clonotype. The chain couples TRBV20-1 to TRBJ2-3; the D is unclear. Trimming cost V 3 bases and J 7 bases, with 14 bases left between them. CDR1 is DFQATT, CDR2 SNEGSKA, per germline (reference sequence). The CDR3 sequence is 13 residues long. The CDR3 nucleotides read TGCAGTGCTAGCGACTTCCCTAAGCATACGCAGTATTTT. It translates to CSASDFPKHTQYF.

The chain has TRBV4-1 and TRBJ1-4, with D perhaps matching TRBD1 (6 bases). The V end lost 3 bases, the J end lost 6 bases, and 23 bases lay between the germline ends. The CDR3 spans 18 residues. Germline V CDR1 and CDR2: MGHRA, YSYEKL. The CDR3 DNA sequence: TGCGCCAGCAGCCATTATGCCTACAGGGTTTCAGCTGATGAAAAACTGTTTTTT. Its protein product is CASSHYAYRVSADEKLFF.

This clonotype has ten or more counts. V usage is TRBV5-1 and J usage is TRBJ2-6; no clear D. V lost 1 base, J lost 2 bases, and 7 bases lay in between. CDR3 length: 15 residues. Germline loops: CDR1 SGHRS, CDR2 YFSETQ. The DNA of the CDR3 is TGCGCCAGCAGCTTGAGCAGCCCTGGGGCCAACGTCCTGACTTTC. Amino acid sequence: CASSLSSPGANVLTF.

The chain has TRBV5-1 and TRBJ2-5, with 8 bases matching TRBD2. The germline gives CDR1 SGHRS, CDR2 YFSETQ. After removal of 2 bases from V and 11 bases from J, the junction contained 17 bases not matched to a gene. The CDR3 has 16 residues. The CDR3 is CASSFGSGAIHNEQYF. Written as DNA, the CDR3 is TGCGCCAGCAGCTTCGGTAGCGGGGCTATCCACAATGAGCAGTACTTC.

This chain joins TRBV7-8 and TRBJ2-3, with D maybe TRBD2 (5 bases). CDR3 length: 12 amino acids. Germline loops: CDR1 SGHVS, CDR2 FQNEAQ. Deletions cut 6 bases from V and 9 bases from J, with 13 bases between. The CDR3 loop reads CASRPPGNTQYF. The CDR3 DNA is TGTGCCAGCAGACCCCCCGGGAACACGCAGTATTTT.

This clonotype was picked up a small number of times. This chain joins TRBV20-1 and TRBJ2-2; TRBD2 aligns across 7 bases. The CDR3 totals 16 residues. V trimming: 5 bases; J trimming: 4 bases; junction bases outside the gene matches: 13. In germline, CDR1 is DFQATT, CDR2 SNEGSKA (reference sequence). This CDR3 reads CSAATTGGGSTGELFF. CDR3 coding DNA: TGCAGTGCTGCTACCACCGGCGGGGGATCCACCGGGGAGCTGTTTTTT.

The V gene is TRBV5-1, the J gene TRBJ2-5; tentative D call: TRBD2 (6 bases). The CDR3 extends over 16 amino acids. Germline CDR1 is SGHRS and CDR2 is YFSETQ. V was cut by 4 bases and J by 1 base, with 17 bases left in between. CDR3 residues: CASSPTGDPTQETQYF. CDR3 bases: TGCGCCAGCAGCCCTACGGGGGATCCTACCCAAGAGACCCAGTACTTC.

The V call is TRBV7-2, the J call TRBJ2-5, with 9 bases fitting TRBD2. The CDR3 extends over 15 amino acids. The J segment lost 5 bases and the V segment lost 1 base, leaving 5 bases of the junction unmatched. CDR1 is SGHTA, CDR2 FQGNSA, per germline. DNA of the CDR3: TGTGCCAGCAGCTTAGTTAGCGGGGGTAGGGAGACCCAGTACTTC. Protein sequence: CASSLVSGGRETQYF.

The V gene is TRBV20-1, the J gene TRBJ2-1; D may be TRBD2 (6 bases). CDR3 length: 12 residues. CDR1 and CDR2 (germline): DFQATT, SNEGSKA (reference sequence). CDR3 sequence: CSRRGQWDEQFF. The CDR3 nucleotides read TGCAGCCGGCGGGGCCAATGGGATGAGCAGTTCTTC.

This clonotype was seen a handful of times. The chain joins TRBV25-1 to TRBJ2-3, with 9 bases that match TRBD2. This CDR3 is built from 16 residues. V trimming: 5 bases; J trimming: 3 bases; junction bases outside the gene matches: 9. Per the germline V gene, CDR1 is MGHDK and CDR2 is SYGVNS. The DNA of the CDR3 is TGTGCCAGCAGTAGGTTAGCGGGGGTTTTTACAGATACGCAGTATTTT. Translated, it gives CASSRLAGVFTDTQYF.

J is TRBJ2-4 and V is TRBV6-2 or TRBV6-3; D uncertain. Trimming took 0 bases from V and 9 from J, leaving 15 bases between them. The CDR3 runs 15 residues. CDR1 and CDR2 from the germline V gene are MNHEY and SVGEGT. CDR3 in DNA: TGTGCCAGCAGTTACTCCCTAACAGTTGGAAGCATTCAGTACTTC. Residues: CASSYSLTVGSIQYF.

This chain uses TRBV29-1 with TRBJ1-3; D not certain. CDR1 is SQVTM, CDR2 ANQGSEA, per germline. The CDR3 is made up of 14 amino acids. Between the trimmed V and J ends, which lost 3 bases and 0 bases, there was a span of 9 bases. The CDR3 DNA follows: TGCAGCGTTGAGAGACCCAACTCTGGAAACACCATATATTTT. This codes for CSVERPNSGNTIYF.

Comment on this clonotype: Relative to the germline gene, one junction end is altered; a read error may explain this. V usage is TRBV4-2 and J usage is TRBJ2-6, with unresolved D. CDR3 size: 17 residues. Germline loops: CDR1 LGHNA, CDR2 YNFKEQ. In DNA, the CDR3 is TGTGCCGGCAGCCTGGAGAGCGTCGTCTCTGGGGCCAACGTCCTGACTTTC. It yields the protein CAGSLESVVSGANVLTF.

The chain couples TRBV20-1 to TRBJ2-7, with D maybe TRBD1 (6 bases). Between the trimmed V and J ends, which lost 1 base and 0 bases, there was a span of 22 bases. Germline CDR1 is DFQATT and CDR2 is SNEGSKA (reference sequence). CDR3 length: 18 residues. The CDR3 region has the DNA TGCAGTGCTAGAGGTGCAGGGGACGGAAGAACAATCTCCTACGAGCAGTACTTC. This sequence encodes CSARGAGDGRTISYEQYF.

The chain joins TRBV20-1 to TRBJ2-1; D unresolved. In germline, CDR1 is DFQATT, CDR2 SNEGSKA (reference sequence). Trimming stripped 6 bases from V and 13 bases from J, with 16 bases between. CDR3 length: 11 amino acids. The CDR3 here is CSALGGRDQFF. The CDR3 DNA reads TGCAGTGCCCTGGGCGGCAGAGACCAGTTCTTC.

The chain uses TRBV6-5 and TRBJ2-3, with D perhaps matching TRBD1 (6 bases). The CDR3 runs 13 residues. The germline gives CDR1 MNHEY, CDR2 SVGAGI. The V and J ends lost 4 bases and 3 bases respectively, with 8 bases between them. This CDR3 reads CASSWQGTDTQYF. CDR3 DNA sequence: TGTGCCAGCAGTTGGCAGGGGACAGATACGCAGTATTTT.

The V call is TRBV7-2, the J call TRBJ1-1; D is perhaps TRBD1 (6 bases). The CDR3 extends over 14 amino acids. Trimming cost V 2 bases and J 8 bases, with 15 bases left between them. Germline assignment: CDR1 SGHTA and CDR2 FQGNSA. The CDR3 bases are TGTGCCAGCAGCTTACTTGGGGGGCGTCAAGAAGCTTTCTTT. It specifies CASSLLGGRQEAFF. The whole variable domain, remainder taken from reference TRBV7-2 and TRBJ1-1, is GAGVSQSPSNKVTEKGKDVELRCDPISGHTALYWYRQSLGQGLEFLIYFQGNSAPDKSGLPSDRFSAERTGGSVSTLTIQRTQQEDSAVYLCASSLLGGRQEAFFGQGTRLTVV.